One T cell receptor (beta chain) is described in this entry. Its antigen has not been determined. Base qualities are not provided; no much larger clone lies one nucleotide away. Per the publication, the time point label means: about 28 days (+/-7) after the second vaccine dose. Because spike-specific TCR depth and breadth did not differ between the two schedules, AZD1222 recipients who got a second dose at roughly 4 weeks were pooled with those who got a second dose at roughly 12 weeks. The vaccinee samples were drawn from two UK trials, COV001 and COV002, one of which was a single-blind randomized controlled phase 2/3 trial testing AZD1222 (ChAdOx1 nCoV-19) in healthy adults. Trial participant PBMC samples were collected at day 0 and day 28 after the second dose for TCRbeta chain sequencing. The CDR3 regions of human TCRbeta chains were subjected to immunosequencing. Regarding the original processing steps: TCRs in the repertoires were matched against a reference library of SARS-CoV-2-specific TCRs that had been generated with the MIRA antigen-specificity platform. Breadth was defined as the fraction of unique TCRs that were SARS-CoV-2-associated. Depth was defined as the fraction of total T cells that were SARS-CoV-2-associated. Each spike-specific TCR was assigned to its reactive spike region and to a CD4 or CD8 class using the MIRA data. Log10-transformed breadth and depth values were compared by one-way ANOVA with Sidak's multiple comparisons tests. TCRdb obtained this table from immuneACCESS and retained in-frame rearrangements with V and J assigned. These tables miss some clones; where compared with another copy, unresolved V genes account for less than half of the shortfall, and the remainder is unexplained. The DNA gave D and trimming, while V, J and clone size come from that table. The sample records about 70,000 clones, 70% to 90% of which are singletons. The top ten clonotypes cover around 1.2% of the sample.

The data stem from a study of T cell responses to AZD1222 COVID-19 vaccine (dated by TCRdb to the early 2020s). Describing the broader study: A total of 233 trial participants underwent TCR sequencing, of whom 207 received two doses of AZD1222 and around 25 received two doses of the MenACWY control vaccine. Trial participants were enrolled into age subgroups of 18-55, 56-69 and 70-plus years, which contained about 160, 30 and 59 TCR-sequenced participants, respectively.

Results the study describes overall, beyond this receptor: Only five to seven AZD1222 recipients were SARS-CoV-2 seropositive at baseline, limiting conclusions about previously exposed vaccinees. The vaccine-associated CD4 TCRs covered the entire spike protein, and the dominant responses fell in regions 160-218 and 743-854. After two AZD1222 doses, both the breadth and the depth of spike-specific TCRs were significantly higher than at day 0 and than in MenACWY recipients. Participants were mostly white British, with more females than males. The authors suggested clonal diversity may have been underestimated. Reportedly, almost half of the unique spike-specific TCRs recognized epitopes lying outside the regions that are mutated in the B.1.351 and B.1.1.7 variants. The 56-69-year group was small, and its depth increase did not reach significance, likely because of low power. Because no samples from the day 14 peak response were available, repertoires could be characterized only after the peak T cell response.

CDR1 and CDR2, per the germline V gene, are SGHTA and FQGNSA. The CDR3 numbers 13 residues from cysteine through phenylalanine. This entry keeps only the CDR3 DNA: 39 bases, framed from base 1. V and J lose 4 bases and 9 bases, and a span of 10 bases separates them. The source material was peripheral blood, sampled 28 days after the second AZD1222 dose. This chain is built from TRBV7-2 and TRBJ1-6, with the D gene call left open. This receptor was obtained from an adult who received the AZD1222 COVID-19 vaccine. The CDR3 sequence is CASSSGPSSPLHF. The nucleotide sequence reads as follows: TGTGCCAGCAGCTCGGGCCCCAGTTCACCCCTCCACTTT. Where the CDR3 stops, the reference TRBV7-2 and TRBJ1-6 genes take over; the full variable domain is GAGVSQSPSNKVTEKGKDVELRCDPISGHTALYWYRQSLGQGLEFLIYFQGNSAPDKSGLPSDRFSAERTGGSVSTLTIQRTQQEDSAVYLCASSSGPSSPLHFGNGTRLTVT.